This T cell receptor beta chain is from a study of post-analysis software for immune sequencing data. At the level of the study: Relapsing-remitting, secondary progressive and progressive-relapsing multiple sclerosis were all included among the disease courses.

About this clonotype itself: Its antigen remains unknown.

Incorporated into the TCR beta cDNA libraries were unique molecular identifiers, which served to reduce PCR and sequencing biases. Out of roughly 0.95 to 10 million T cells, 450,000 to 600,000 cDNA molecules were generated. TCRdb itself ran the PCR reads through MiXCR, one entry per CDR3 protein. The repertoire holds roughly 540,000 distinct CDR3 sequences, around a third seen once, with less than 6% in the top ten. The CDR3 covers 12 residues. Germline CDR1 SGHRS, CDR2 YFSETQ. With 4 bases removed from V and 8 bases from J, the gap between germline ends came to 12 bases. General study results and limits: F measure showed strong co-clustering of same-batch samples. People with multiple sclerosis had a significantly lower normalized Chao1 diversity than controls did. Higher frequency in patients than in controls was seen for roughly 5 TRBV segments, with TRBV5-6, TRBV5-1 and TRBV20-1 among them.

The TCR originated in a girl aged 2 to 17 with multiple sclerosis. Sequencing used blood. The chain has TRBV5-1 and TRBJ1-2; D ambiguous. Here the CDR3 DNA reads TGCGCCAGCAGCCCAGACACTGTGGGCTACACCTTC. Its translation: CASSPDTVGYTF.